This paragraph covers one T cell receptor (beta chain) sequence. What it binds is unknown. Sequencing used immunoSEQ version 4 in survey mode. Some clones are missing from TCRdb's copy, which holds only in-frame ones; the method was immunoSEQ multiplex PCR. The repertoire holds 37,000 or so clones, with more than 70% as singletons. V shed 6 bases and J shed 4 bases, with 11 bases lying between them. There are 13 residues in the CDR3. Germline V CDR1 and CDR2: MNHEY, SVGAGI. These data are taken from a study of persistence of HIV-infected CD4 T cells. The stimulus was lysate of CMV-infected fibroblasts, about 10 ug/mL. Memory cells lacking CD40L and CD69 with high CD45RO were sorted. Undetectable plasma HIV-1 RNA below 50 copies/mL lasted at least 4 years. Donors had CD4+ T cell counts above 400 cells/uL and were CMV-seropositive. General study findings and limits: Degenerate expanded CDR3beta sequences were enriched among CMV- and Gag-responding cells. Compared with CD3/CD28-stimulated cells, CMV- and Gag-responding cells showed lower TCRbeta richness.

The J gene is TRBJ2-3, the V gene TRBV6-5; D is perhaps TRBD1 (5 bases). The clonotype was recovered from an adult man with HIV who was CMV-seropositive. The sequencing used CD4+ T cells sorted from PBMCs after roughly 19-hour stimulation, collected from a patient who received antiretroviral therapy. The CDR3 here is CASSFPGSDTQYF. The CDR3 DNA reads TGTGCCAGCAGCTTTCCAGGGTCAGATACGCAGTATTTT.